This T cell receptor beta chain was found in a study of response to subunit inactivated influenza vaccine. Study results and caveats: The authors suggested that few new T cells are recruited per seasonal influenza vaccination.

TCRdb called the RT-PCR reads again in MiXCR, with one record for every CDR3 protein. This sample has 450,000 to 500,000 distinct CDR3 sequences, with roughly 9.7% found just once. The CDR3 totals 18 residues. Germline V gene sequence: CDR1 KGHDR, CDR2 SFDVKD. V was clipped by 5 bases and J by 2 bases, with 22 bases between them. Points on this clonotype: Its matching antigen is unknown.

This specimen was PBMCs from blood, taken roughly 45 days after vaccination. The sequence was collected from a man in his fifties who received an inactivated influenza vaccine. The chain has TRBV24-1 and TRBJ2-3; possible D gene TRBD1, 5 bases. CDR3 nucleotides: TGTGCCACCAGTGCTCGACCGGCCTCAGGGCCTTACACAGATACGCAGTATTTT. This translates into CATSARPASGPYTDTQYF.